What follows are 26 T cell receptor beta chains derived from one specimen sequenced in a study of OX40 agonist ivuxolimab in advanced cancers. The repertoire was sequenced with immunoSEQ multiplex PCR; TCRdb's copy has only in-frame clones and lacks some. The repertoire includes about 45,000 clones, about 88% of them detected once, and approximately 12% sits in the top ten. This specimen consisted of CD4+ or CD8+ T cells sorted from blood, obtained in a trial of the OX40 agonist ivuxolimab. The source of these receptors is an adult with an advanced solid tumor such as melanoma, head and neck, liver or kidney cancer.

The chain carries TRBV15 and TRBJ2-7; TRBD2 aligns across 7 bases. Unmatched junction bases numbered 13, after V lost 4 bases and J lost 4 bases. In germline, CDR1 is LNHNV, CDR2 YYDKDF (reference sequence). This CDR3 contains 16 residues. Written as DNA, the CDR3 is TGTGCCACCAGCACCGGGACGATTTCGGGAGGATACGAGCAGTACTTC. Translating it yields CATSTGTISGGYEQYF. Together with reference TRBV15 and TRBJ2-7, the CDR3 gives the full variable domain: DAMVIQNPRYQVTQFGKPVTLSCSQTLNHNVMYWYQQKSSQAPKLLFHYYDKDFNNEADTPDNFQSRRPNTSFCFLDIRSPGLGDTAMYLCATSTGTISGGYEQYFGPGTRLTVT.

The chain employs TRBV28 and TRBJ2-1, with unresolved D. The V end was cut by 3 bases, the J end by 7 bases, with 25 bases between. Germline CDR1 and CDR2: MDHEN and SYDVKM. There are 18 residues in the CDR3. Written as DNA, the CDR3 is TGTGCCAGCAGTTTCGAATCCTGGGGTATCGCACAGAATAATGAGCAGTTCTTC. This sequence encodes CASSFESWGIAQNNEQFF.

The chain carries TRBV14 and TRBJ1-6; D possibly corresponds to TRBD1 (5 bases). The V end lost 3 bases, the J end lost 10 bases, and 16 bases lay between the germline ends. The germline gives CDR1 SGHDN, CDR2 FVKESK. The CDR3 spans 15 residues. CDR3 DNA: TGTGCCAGCAGCCAGGCCGCAGGAAGGGGCTCACCCCTCCACTTT. Protein product: CASSQAAGRGSPLHF.

The chain carries TRBV4-2 and TRBJ2-1; perhaps TRBD2 as D (5 bases). Germline CDR1 reads LGHNA; CDR2 reads YNFKEQ. Trimming took 1 base from V and 6 from J, leaving 13 bases between them. The CDR3 is 15 residues long. The CDR3 DNA reads as TGTGCCAGCAGCCAAGGGGATTTAGAGGGCAATGAGCAGTTCTTC. It specifies CASSQGDLEGNEQFF.

This chain links TRBV27 with TRBJ2-7, with 13 bases aligning to TRBD2. CDR1 and CDR2 (germline): MNHEY, SMNVEV (reference sequence). V trimming: 6 bases; J trimming: 1 base; junction bases outside the gene matches: 0. The CDR3 has 14 residues. The CDR3 DNA sequence: TGTGCCAGCAGACTAGCGGGAGGGTCCTACGAGCAGTACTTC. Protein sequence: CASRLAGGSYEQYF.

V usage is TRBV2 and J usage is TRBJ2-2, with 9 nucleotides matching TRBD2. The CDR3 runs 16 residues. Per germline, CDR1 SNHLY and CDR2 FYNNEI. V shed 6 bases and J 0 bases; nucleotides not matched to a gene: 5. The CDR3: CASSLAGPTNTGELFF. In DNA, the CDR3 is TGTGCCAGCAGCCTAGCGGGGCCAACGAACACCGGGGAGCTGTTTTTT.

V gene TRBV27 combines with J gene TRBJ1-2; no definite D call. V was clipped by 5 bases and J by 1 base, with 5 bases between them. CDR1 and CDR2 (germline): MNHEY, SMNVEV (reference sequence). This CDR3 region has 12 residues. DNA for the CDR3: TGTGCCAGCAGTAAATATAACTATGGCTACACCTTC. This translates into CASSKYNYGYTF.

The chain uses TRBV28 and TRBJ1-4; D is uncertain. Per the germline V gene, CDR1 is MDHEN and CDR2 is SYDVKM. The CDR3 is 15 amino acids. V gave up 5 bases and J gave up 3 bases, with 13 bases separating them. CDR3 protein: CASSTRPGPNEKLFF. The CDR3, as DNA: TGTGCCAGCAGTACGAGACCGGGTCCTAATGAAAAACTGTTTTTT.

V and J are TRBV6-6 and TRBJ2-2; TRBD2 aligns across 7 bases. This CDR3 spans 16 amino acids. The germline V gene has CDR1 MNHNY and CDR2 SVGAGI (reference sequence). V lost 6 bases, J lost 0 bases, and 7 bases stayed unmatched. As DNA, the CDR3 is TGTGCCAGCAGGGGGGGAGGGAGGGCGAACACCGGGGAGCTGTTTTTT. The encoded protein is CASRGGGRANTGELFF.

The V call is TRBV6-5, the J call TRBJ2-7; TRBD2 matches 10 bases. The CDR3 consists of 13 residues. Germline assignment: CDR1 MNHEY and CDR2 SVGAGI. The V and J ends lost 6 bases and 4 bases, in that order; junction bases with no gene match: 3. CDR3 DNA sequence: TGTGCCAGCAGGGGTAGCGGGAGGTACGAGCAGTACTTC. Protein sequence: CASRGSGRYEQYF.

V gene TRBV7-2 combines with J gene TRBJ2-7; 11 nucleotides line up with TRBD2. Germline CDR1 and CDR2: SGHTA and FQGNSA. The V gene end was trimmed by 10 bases and the J gene end by 6 bases; junction bases not matched to a gene: 14. This CDR3 has 15 residues. The CDR3 sequence: CATRRPGLAALEQYF. The CDR3, as DNA: TGTGCCACCCGACGGCCGGGACTAGCGGCCCTCGAGCAGTACTTC.

V is TRBV28 and J is TRBJ2-7; D may be TRBD1 (5 bases). The CDR3 extends over 13 amino acids. Trimming took off 7 bases at V and 4 bases at J, with 14 bases between the two ends. CDR1 is MDHEN, CDR2 SYDVKM, per germline. The CDR3 spells CASTNNQGYEQYF. The CDR3, as DNA: TGTGCCAGCACCAATAATCAGGGTTACGAGCAGTACTTC.

CDR3 sequence: CASSIGGRNTGELFF. The DNA for the CDR3 is TGTGCCAGTAGTATCGGCGGCAGAAACACCGGGGAGCTGTTTTTT. The J gene is TRBJ2-2, the V gene TRBV19; no clear D. Germline CDR1 is LNHDA and CDR2 is SQIVND (reference sequence). CDR3 length equals 15 residues. V lost 3 bases to trimming and J lost 2 bases, with 10 bases between them.

The chain links TRBV7-9 to TRBJ2-2; D gene ambiguous. V lost 5 bases, J lost 3 bases, and 4 bases lay in between. The CDR3 consists of 12 residues. CDR1 is SEHNR, CDR2 FQNEAQ, per germline (reference sequence). The CDR3 DNA sequence: TGTGCCAGCAGCCCCTACACCGGGGAGCTGTTTTTT. Protein product: CASSPYTGELFF.

The chain uses TRBV6-6 and TRBJ2-7; either TRBD1 or TRBD2 may supply D (5 bases each). The CDR3 consists of 15 residues. Germline V gene sequence: CDR1 MNHNY, CDR2 SVGAGI (reference sequence). The germline V and J ends were trimmed by 6 bases and 0 bases, with 15 bases remaining between them. This CDR3 reads CASSHRDVSSYEQYF. CDR3 in DNA: TGTGCCAGCAGCCATCGGGACGTCAGCTCCTACGAGCAGTACTTC.

J is TRBJ2-7 and V is TRBV20-1, with D tentatively TRBD1 (6 bases). The CDR3 runs 11 residues. The V gene's germline CDR1 is DFQATT and CDR2 SNEGSKA (reference sequence). With 8 bases removed from V and 4 bases from J, the gap between germline ends came to 12 bases. The CDR3 region is CSPYREYEQYF. The CDR3 DNA is TGCAGTCCGTACAGGGAGTACGAGCAGTACTTC.

CDR3 nucleotides: TGTGCCAGCAGCCCAGTGCCCCCGGTTGAGCAGTTCTTC. As protein: CASSPVPPVEQFF. V is TRBV7-2 and J is TRBJ2-1; D ambiguous. Germline V gene lookup returns CDR1 SGHTA and CDR2 FQGNSA. V was shortened by 5 bases and J by 9 bases, with 14 bases between the two germline ends. CDR3 length equals 13 residues.

V is TRBV4-1 and J is TRBJ1-3; the D is unclear. The germline V and J ends were trimmed by 6 bases and 4 bases, with 22 bases remaining between them. The length of the CDR3 is 17 residues. Germline-derived CDR1 and CDR2 are MGHRA and YSYEKL. The CDR3 spells CASRPRPRSDVGNTIYF. DNA for the CDR3: TGCGCCAGCAGACCAAGACCCCGGTCGGACGTCGGAAACACCATATATTTT.

The chain recombines TRBV27 with TRBJ1-4; 7 positions match TRBD1. V lost 4 bases and J lost 10; bases outside the gene matches: 12. The CDR3 loop spans 15 amino acids. The germline gives CDR1 MNHEY, CDR2 SMNVEV (reference sequence). In DNA form, the CDR3 reads TGTGCCAGCAGTTCAACCGGGACAGAGGAGCGAAAACTGTTTTTT. Its protein is CASSSTGTEERKLFF.

V usage is TRBV4-2 and J usage is TRBJ1-1; 8 bases match TRBD1. V was pared by 4 bases and J by 5 bases, with 12 bases of the junction left unmatched. Germline values: CDR1 LGHNA, CDR2 YNFKEQ. The CDR3 runs to 16 residues. The chain's CDR3 is CASSRMGTGRGTEAFF. The CDR3 DNA reads as TGTGCCAGCAGCCGCATGGGGACAGGACGCGGTACTGAAGCTTTCTTT.

V and J are TRBV7-2 and TRBJ2-7, with TRBD1 identical over 7 bases. The V gene end was trimmed by 4 bases and the J gene end by 3 bases; junction bases not matched to a gene: 3. Germline V gene lookup returns CDR1 SGHTA and CDR2 FQGNSA. CDR3 length equals 13 residues. For the CDR3, the DNA is TGTGCCAGCAGCTCCGGACAGGTCTACGAGCAGTACTTC. The encoded protein is CASSSGQVYEQYF.

The V gene is TRBV25-1, the J gene TRBJ2-5; either TRBD1 or TRBD2 may fit D (6 bases each). CDR1 MGHDK and CDR2 SYGVNS come from the germline V gene. The CDR3 is 16 amino acids. V lost 1 base to trimming and J lost 2 bases, with 14 bases between them. The CDR3 region is CASSEWGTGAQETQYF. CDR3 in DNA: TGTGCCAGCAGTGAATGGGGGACGGGGGCTCAAGAGACCCAGTACTTC.

The V and J genes are TRBV19 and TRBJ1-5; TRBD1 matches 8 bases. Germline values: CDR1 LNHDA, CDR2 SQIVND (reference sequence). The junction had 12 bases not matched to a gene; V was cut back by 7 bases and J by 4 bases. There are 16 residues in the CDR3. CDR3 residues: CASTLYLGQVNQPQHF. CDR3 DNA: TGTGCCAGTACCTTGTATCTGGGACAGGTAAATCAGCCCCAGCATTTT.

V gene TRBV9 combines with J gene TRBJ2-3; 7 bases line up with TRBD1. The V gene end was trimmed by 10 bases and the J gene end by 5 bases; junction bases not matched to a gene: 10. The CDR3 is made up of 13 amino acids. Germline assignment: CDR1 SGDLS and CDR2 YYNGEE. CDR3 nucleotide sequence: TGTGCCGGGGAGAGGGGGCGAGGAGATACGCAGTATTTT. This sequence encodes CAGERGRGDTQYF.

The chain uses TRBV5-5 and TRBJ1-5, with D maybe TRBD1 (6 bases). Trimming took off 4 bases at V and 6 bases at J, with 17 bases between the two ends. Germline values: CDR1 SGHKS, CDR2 YYEKEE (reference sequence). CDR3 size: 15 residues. The CDR3 DNA is TGTGCCAGCAGCCCCTACCGAGGGGGTAGTCAGCCCCAGCATTTT. The encoded protein is CASSPYRGGSQPQHF.

This clone was counted a single time. The chain combines TRBV28 with TRBJ1-6; 7 bases map to TRBD1. Per germline, CDR1 MDHEN and CDR2 SYDVKM. J lost 9 bases, V lost 8 bases, and 7 bases had no gene match. The CDR3 spans 13 residues. The CDR3 nucleotides read TGTGCCAGCCTAGAGACAGGGCTTTCACCCCTCCACTTT. This translates into CASLETGLSPLHF.